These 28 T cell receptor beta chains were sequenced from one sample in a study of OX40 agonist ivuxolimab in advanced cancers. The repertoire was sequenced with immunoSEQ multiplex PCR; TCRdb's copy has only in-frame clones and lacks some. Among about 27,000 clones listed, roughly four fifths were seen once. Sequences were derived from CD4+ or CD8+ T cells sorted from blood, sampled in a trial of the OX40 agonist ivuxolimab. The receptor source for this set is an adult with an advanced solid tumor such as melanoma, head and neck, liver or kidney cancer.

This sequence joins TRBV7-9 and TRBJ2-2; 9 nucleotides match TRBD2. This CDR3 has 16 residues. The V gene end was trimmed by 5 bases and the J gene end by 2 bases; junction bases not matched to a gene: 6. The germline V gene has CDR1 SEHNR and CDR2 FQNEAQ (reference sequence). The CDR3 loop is CASSQTSGPNTGELFF. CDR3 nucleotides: TGTGCCAGCAGCCAAACTAGCGGGCCAAACACCGGGGAGCTGTTTTTT.

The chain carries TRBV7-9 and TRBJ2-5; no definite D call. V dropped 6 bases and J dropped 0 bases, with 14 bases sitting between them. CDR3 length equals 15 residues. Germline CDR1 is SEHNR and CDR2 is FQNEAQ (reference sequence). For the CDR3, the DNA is TGTGCCAGCAGTTACAGCACGGCGTACCAAGAGACCCAGTACTTC. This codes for CASSYSTAYQETQYF.

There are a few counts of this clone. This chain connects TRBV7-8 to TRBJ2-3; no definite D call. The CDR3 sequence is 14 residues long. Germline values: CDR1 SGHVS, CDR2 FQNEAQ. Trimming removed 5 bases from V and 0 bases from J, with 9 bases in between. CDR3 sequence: CASSVIPSTDTQYF. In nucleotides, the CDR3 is TGTGCCAGCAGCGTGATCCCTAGCACAGATACGCAGTATTTT.

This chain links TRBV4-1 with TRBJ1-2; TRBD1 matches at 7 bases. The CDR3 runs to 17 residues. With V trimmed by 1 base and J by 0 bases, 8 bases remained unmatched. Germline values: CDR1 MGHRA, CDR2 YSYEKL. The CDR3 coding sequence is TGCGCCAGCAGCCAAGGTTTTGGGACAGCCGCTAACTATGGCTACACCTTC. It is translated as CASSQGFGTAANYGYTF.

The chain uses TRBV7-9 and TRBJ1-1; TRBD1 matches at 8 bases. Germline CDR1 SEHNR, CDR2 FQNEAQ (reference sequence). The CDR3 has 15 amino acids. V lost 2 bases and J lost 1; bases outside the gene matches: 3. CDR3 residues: CASSLPTGANTEAFF. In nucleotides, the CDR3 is TGTGCCAGCAGCTTACCGACAGGGGCGAACACTGAAGCTTTCTTT.

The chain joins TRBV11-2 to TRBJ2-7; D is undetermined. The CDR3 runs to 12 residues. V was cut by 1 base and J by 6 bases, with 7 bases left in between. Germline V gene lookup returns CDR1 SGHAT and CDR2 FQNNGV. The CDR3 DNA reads TGTGCCAGCAGCTTAGGGATCGGCGAGCAGTACTTC. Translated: CASSLGIGEQYF.

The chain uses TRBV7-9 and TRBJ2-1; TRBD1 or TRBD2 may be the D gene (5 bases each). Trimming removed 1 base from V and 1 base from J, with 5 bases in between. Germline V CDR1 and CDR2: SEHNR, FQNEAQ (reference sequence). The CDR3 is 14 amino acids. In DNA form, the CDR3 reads TGTGCCAGCAGCTTAGGGGGGTCCTACAATGAGCAGTTCTTC. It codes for CASSLGGSYNEQFF.

The CDR3 spells CASSWTGGNQPQHF. In nucleotides, the CDR3 is TGTGCCAGCAGTTGGACAGGGGGCAATCAGCCCCAGCATTTT. The V gene is TRBV5-5, the J gene TRBJ1-5, with 9 bases lining up with TRBD1. The V and J ends lost 5 bases and 2 bases, in that order; junction bases with no gene match: 2. Germline lookup yields CDR1 SGHKS and CDR2 YYEKEE (reference sequence). The CDR3 has 14 amino acids.

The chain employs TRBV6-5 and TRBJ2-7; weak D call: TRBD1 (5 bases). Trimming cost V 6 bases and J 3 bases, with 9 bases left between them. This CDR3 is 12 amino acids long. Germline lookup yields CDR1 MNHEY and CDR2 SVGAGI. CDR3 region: CASSPDNYEQYF. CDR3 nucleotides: TGTGCCAGCAGCCCGGACAACTACGAGCAGTACTTC.

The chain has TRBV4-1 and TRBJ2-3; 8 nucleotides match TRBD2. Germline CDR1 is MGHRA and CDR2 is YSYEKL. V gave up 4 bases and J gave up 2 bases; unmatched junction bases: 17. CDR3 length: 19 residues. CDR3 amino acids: CASSPKHYGGGPVTDTQYF. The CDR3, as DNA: TGCGCCAGCAGCCCTAAGCACTACGGGGGGGGACCGGTCACAGATACGCAGTATTTT.

CDR3: CASTPGQKLNIQYF. The CDR3 DNA reads TGTGCCAGCACTCCGGGACAGAAGTTAAACATTCAGTACTTC. The rearrangement uses TRBV28 and TRBJ2-4; 7 bases fit TRBD1. CDR3 size: 14 residues. In germline, CDR1 is MDHEN, CDR2 SYDVKM. Trimming took 7 bases from V and 6 from J; bases not matched to a gene: 9.

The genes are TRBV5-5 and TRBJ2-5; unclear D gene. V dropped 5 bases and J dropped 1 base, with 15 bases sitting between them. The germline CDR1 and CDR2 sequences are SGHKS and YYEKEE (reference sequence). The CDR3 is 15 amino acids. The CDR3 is CASSWTPGGQETQYF. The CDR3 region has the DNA TGTGCCAGCAGTTGGACGCCGGGTGGCCAAGAGACCCAGTACTTC.

This CDR3 reads CAISESQGTSNYGYTF. The CDR3 DNA reads as TGTGCCATCAGTGAGTCCCAGGGAACTTCTAACTATGGCTACACCTTC. This rearrangement joins TRBV10-3 to TRBJ1-2; a weak D match, TRBD1 (5 bases). Germline loops: CDR1 ENHRY, CDR2 SYGVKD. The CDR3 contains 16 residues. With 0 bases removed from V and 0 bases from J, the gap between germline ends came to 11 bases.

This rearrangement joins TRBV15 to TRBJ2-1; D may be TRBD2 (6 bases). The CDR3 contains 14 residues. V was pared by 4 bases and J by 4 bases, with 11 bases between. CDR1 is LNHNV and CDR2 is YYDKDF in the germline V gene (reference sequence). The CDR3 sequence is CATSTEAGYNEQFF. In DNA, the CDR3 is TGTGCCACCAGCACAGAGGCGGGGTACAATGAGCAGTTCTTC.

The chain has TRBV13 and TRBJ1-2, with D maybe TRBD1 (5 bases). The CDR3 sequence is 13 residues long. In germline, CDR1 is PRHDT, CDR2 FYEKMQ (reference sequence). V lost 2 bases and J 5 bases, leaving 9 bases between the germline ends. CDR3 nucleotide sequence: TGTGCCAGCAGCTTAACAGGAACATATGGCTACACCTTC. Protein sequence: CASSLTGTYGYTF.

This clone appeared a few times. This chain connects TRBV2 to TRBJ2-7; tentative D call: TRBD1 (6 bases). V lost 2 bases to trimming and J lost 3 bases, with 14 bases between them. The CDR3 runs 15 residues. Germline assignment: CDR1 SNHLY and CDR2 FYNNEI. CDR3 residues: CASSERLGRGYEQYF. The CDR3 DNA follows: TGTGCCAGCAGTGAAAGGTTAGGCAGGGGCTACGAGCAGTACTTC.

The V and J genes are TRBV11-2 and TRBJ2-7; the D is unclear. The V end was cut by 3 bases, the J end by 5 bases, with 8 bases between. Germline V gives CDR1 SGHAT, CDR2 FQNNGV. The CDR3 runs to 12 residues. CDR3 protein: CASSFSWDEQYF. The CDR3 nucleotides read TGTGCCAGCAGCTTCTCCTGGGACGAGCAGTACTTC.

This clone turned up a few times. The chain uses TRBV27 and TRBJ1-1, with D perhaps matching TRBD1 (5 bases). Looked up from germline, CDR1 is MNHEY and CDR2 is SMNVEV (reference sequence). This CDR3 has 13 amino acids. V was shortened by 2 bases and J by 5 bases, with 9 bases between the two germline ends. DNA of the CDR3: TGTGCCAGCAGTTTAATGGGGGGAACTGAAGCTTTCTTT. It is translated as CASSLMGGTEAFF.

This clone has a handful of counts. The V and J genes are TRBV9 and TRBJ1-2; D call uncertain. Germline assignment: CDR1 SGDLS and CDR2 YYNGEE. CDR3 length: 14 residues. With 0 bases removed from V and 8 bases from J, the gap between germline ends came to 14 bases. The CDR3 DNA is TGTGCCAGCAGCGTAGATTCGGGGTTATACGGCTACACCTTC. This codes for CASSVDSGLYGYTF.

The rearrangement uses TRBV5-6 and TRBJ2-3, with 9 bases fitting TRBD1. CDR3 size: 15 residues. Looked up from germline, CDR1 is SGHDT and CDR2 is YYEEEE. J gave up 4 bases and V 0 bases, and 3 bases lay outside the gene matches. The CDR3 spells CASSLEQGASDTQYF. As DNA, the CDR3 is TGTGCCAGCAGCTTGGAACAGGGGGCGTCAGATACGCAGTATTTT.

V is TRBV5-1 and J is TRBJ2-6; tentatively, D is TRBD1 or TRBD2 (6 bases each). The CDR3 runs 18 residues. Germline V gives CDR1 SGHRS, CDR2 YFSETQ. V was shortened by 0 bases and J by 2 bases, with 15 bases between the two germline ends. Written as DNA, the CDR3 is TGCGCCAGCAGCTTGGTAACGGGGGCCGAGGCTGGGGCCAACGTCCTGACTTTC. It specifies CASSLVTGAEAGANVLTF.

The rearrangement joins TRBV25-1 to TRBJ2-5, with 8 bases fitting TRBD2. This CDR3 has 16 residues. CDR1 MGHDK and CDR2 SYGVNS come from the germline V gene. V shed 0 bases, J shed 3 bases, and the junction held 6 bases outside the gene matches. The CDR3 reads CASSEYGAGAKETQYF. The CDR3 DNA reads TGTGCCAGCAGTGAATATGGAGCGGGGGCAAAAGAGACCCAGTACTTC.

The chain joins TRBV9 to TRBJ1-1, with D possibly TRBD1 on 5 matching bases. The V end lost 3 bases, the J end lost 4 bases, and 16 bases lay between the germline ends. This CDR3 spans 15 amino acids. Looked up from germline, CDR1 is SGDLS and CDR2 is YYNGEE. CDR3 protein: CASSGDVLRGTEAFF. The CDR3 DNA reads TGTGCCAGCAGCGGAGACGTTTTGAGGGGCACTGAAGCTTTCTTT.

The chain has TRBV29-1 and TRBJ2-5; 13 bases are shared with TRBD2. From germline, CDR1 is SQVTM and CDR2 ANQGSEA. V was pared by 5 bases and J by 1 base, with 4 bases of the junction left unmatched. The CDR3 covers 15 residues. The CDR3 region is CSVSGLAGVQETQYF. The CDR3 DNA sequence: TGCAGCGTTTCCGGACTAGCGGGAGTCCAAGAGACCCAGTACTTC.

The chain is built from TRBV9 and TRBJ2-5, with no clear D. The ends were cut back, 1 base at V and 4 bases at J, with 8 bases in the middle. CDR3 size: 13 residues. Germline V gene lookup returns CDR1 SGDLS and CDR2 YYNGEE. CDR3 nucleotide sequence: TGTGCCAGCAGCGTAAGTGATGGAGAGACCCAGTACTTC. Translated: CASSVSDGETQYF.

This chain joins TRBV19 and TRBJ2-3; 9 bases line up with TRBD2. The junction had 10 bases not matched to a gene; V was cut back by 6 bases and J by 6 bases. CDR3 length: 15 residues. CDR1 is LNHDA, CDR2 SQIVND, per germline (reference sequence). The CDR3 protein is CASSRASGNWDTQYF. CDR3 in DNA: TGTGCCAGTAGCCGGGCTAGCGGGAATTGGGATACGCAGTATTTT.

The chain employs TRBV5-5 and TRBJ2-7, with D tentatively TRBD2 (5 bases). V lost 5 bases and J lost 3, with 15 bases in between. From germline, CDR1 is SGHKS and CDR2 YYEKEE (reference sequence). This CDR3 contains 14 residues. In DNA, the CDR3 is TGTGCCAGCAGTCACGGAGCTGGGAGCTACGAGCAGTACTTC. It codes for CASSHGAGSYEQYF.

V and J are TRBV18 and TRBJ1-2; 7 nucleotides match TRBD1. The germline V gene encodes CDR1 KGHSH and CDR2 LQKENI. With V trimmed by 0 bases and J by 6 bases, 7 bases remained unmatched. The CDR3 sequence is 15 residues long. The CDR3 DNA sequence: TGTGCCAGCTCACCACCTACAGGGGATCAAGATGGCTACACCTTC. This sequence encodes CASSPPTGDQDGYTF.